Below, 29 T cell receptor beta chains from the same sample are listed, as sequenced in a study of blood T cell repertoires in COVID-19. The repertoire was sequenced with immunoSEQ multiplex PCR; TCRdb's copy has only in-frame clones and lacks some. This sample has tens of thousands of clones; over 80% occur once, and the top ten carry around 13%. Material for sequencing was peripheral blood. These receptor sequences come from an elderly woman with acute or convalescent COVID-19.

The chain is built from TRBV6-2 or TRBV6-3 and TRBJ1-5, with TRBD1 matching 8 bases. The J segment lost 4 bases and the V segment lost 5 bases, leaving 7 bases of the junction unmatched. The V gene's germline CDR1 is MNHEY and CDR2 SVGEGT. The CDR3 is 15 amino acids. The CDR3 sequence: CASSPRTGSNQPQHF. In nucleotides, the CDR3 is TGTGCCAGCAGTCCACGGACAGGGTCAAATCAGCCCCAGCATTTT.

The rearrangement joins TRBV23-1 to TRBJ1-3, with D possibly being TRBD1 (5 bases). TRBV23-1 is given ORF status, its function remaining uncertain. Deletions cut 4 bases from V and 4 bases from J, with 17 bases between. CDR3 length equals 16 residues. CDR3 coding DNA: TGCGCCAGCAGTCCCGATTTCAGGGTCTTAGGAAACACCATATATTTT. Residues: CASSPDFRVLGNTIYF.

The chain carries TRBV20-1 and TRBJ2-3; D remains ambiguous. V was cut by 3 bases and J by 2 bases, with 12 bases left in between. Germline assignment: CDR1 DFQATT and CDR2 SNEGSKA (reference sequence). There are 14 residues in the CDR3. This CDR3 reads CSASSVFSTDTQYF. The CDR3 nucleotides are TGCAGTGCTAGTTCTGTCTTTTCCACAGATACGCAGTATTTT.

V gene TRBV2 combines with J gene TRBJ2-7, with 10 nucleotides matching TRBD1. The junction had 10 bases not matched to a gene; V was cut back by 2 bases and J by 3 bases. The CDR3 is 17 amino acids. Germline V gene lookup returns CDR1 SNHLY and CDR2 FYNNEI. This chain's CDR3 is CASSELRGTGVVYEQYF. In DNA, the CDR3 is TGTGCCAGCAGTGAACTACGCGGGACAGGGGTTGTCTACGAGCAGTACTTC.

The chain is built from TRBV5-1 and TRBJ1-4; tentative D call: TRBD1 (6 bases). The CDR3 loop spans 15 amino acids. V was cut by 1 base and J by 8 bases, with 15 bases left in between. CDR1 is SGHRS and CDR2 is YFSETQ in the germline V gene. The CDR3 region has the DNA TGCGCCAGCAGCTTGAGGGACAAACCAGGAGAAAAACTGTTTTTT. Translated, it gives CASSLRDKPGEKLFF.

This clone was picked up one time. This sequence joins TRBV6-6 and TRBJ2-1; 8 bases match TRBD1. CDR3 length: 11 amino acids. Germline assignment: CDR1 MNHNY and CDR2 SVGAGI (reference sequence). The trim removed 4 bases at V and 15 bases at J, leaving 5 bases unmatched. DNA for the CDR3: TGTGCCAGCAGTTGGGACAGGACGAGGTTCTTC. It is translated as CASSWDRTRFF.

The V gene is TRBV28, the J gene TRBJ2-1, with 13 bases aligning to TRBD2. The J segment lost 5 bases and the V segment lost 5 bases, leaving 6 bases of the junction unmatched. The CDR3 is 16 amino acids. Germline V CDR1 and CDR2: MDHEN, SYDVKM. The CDR3 protein is CASSPRGTSGNNEQFF. For the CDR3, the DNA is TGTGCCAGCAGTCCTAGGGGGACTAGCGGGAACAATGAGCAGTTCTTC.

About this clone itself: This may arise from a read error, as a much more abundant clone is one base away. V usage is TRBV6-5 and J usage is TRBJ1-6; 10 nucleotides match TRBD1. The CDR3 is 14 residues long. V gave up 6 bases and J gave up 7 bases; unmatched junction bases: 3. Germline values: CDR1 MNHEY, CDR2 SVGAGI. In nucleotides, the CDR3 is TGTGCCAGCAGCGGGACAGGGGTGAATTCACCCCTCCACTTT. This gives the protein CASSGTGVNSPLHF.

This clone was counted only a few times. This sequence joins TRBV5-1 and TRBJ2-7; D not resolved. The CDR3 contains 15 residues. Germline values: CDR1 SGHRS, CDR2 YFSETQ. V was cut by 2 bases and J by 3 bases, with 15 bases left in between. CDR3 amino acids: CASSLFINPGYEQYF. CDR3 nucleotides: TGCGCCAGCAGCTTATTTATAAACCCCGGCTACGAGCAGTACTTC.

The rearrangement joins TRBV9 to TRBJ1-2; the match to TRBD1 covers 7 bases. V was clipped by 6 bases and J by 4 bases; unmatched bases: 9. CDR1 is SGDLS and CDR2 is YYNGEE in the germline V gene. This CDR3 region has 14 residues. The CDR3 bases are TGTGCCAGCACCCCCGCGACAGGGCTCTATGGCTACACCTTC. Protein sequence: CASTPATGLYGYTF.

The rearrangement joins TRBV6-5 to TRBJ1-2; D not resolved. V was cut by 0 bases and J by 4 bases, with 12 bases left in between. CDR1 and CDR2 (germline): MNHEY, SVGAGI. The CDR3 extends over 15 amino acids. The CDR3 bases are TGTGCCAGCAGTTACTCGACCGGGATGGTCTATGGCTACACCTTC. Translated: CASSYSTGMVYGYTF.

The V gene is TRBV5-4, the J gene TRBJ1-2; TRBD1 matches at 7 bases. From germline, CDR1 is SGHNT and CDR2 YYREEE (reference sequence). This CDR3 region has 15 residues. The V gene end was trimmed by 0 bases and the J gene end by 0 bases; junction bases not matched to a gene: 2. The CDR3 DNA sequence: TGTGCCAGCAGCTTGGTGGGACAGCCTAACTATGGCTACACCTTC. Its translation is CASSLVGQPNYGYTF.

The chain joins TRBV7-8 to TRBJ2-1; 12 bases align to TRBD2. Germline CDR1 is SGHVS and CDR2 is FQNEAQ. CDR3 length: 17 amino acids. After removal of 5 bases from V and 6 bases from J, the junction contained 11 bases not matched to a gene. The CDR3 region is CASSLSATGLAGNEQFF. The CDR3 nucleotides are TGTGCCAGCAGCCTCTCTGCTACGGGACTAGCGGGCAATGAGCAGTTCTTC.

This clone showed up just once. The chain has TRBV18 and TRBJ1-3; D unclear. The V end was cut by 5 bases, the J end by 3 bases, with 8 bases between. Per germline, CDR1 KGHSH and CDR2 LQKENI. The CDR3 is made up of 13 amino acids. The CDR3 bases are TGTGCCAGCTCATGGCCAGATGGAAACACCATATATTTT. Residues: CASSWPDGNTIYF.

This clone was seen more than once but under ten times. The chain joins TRBV20-1 to TRBJ2-7; the match to TRBD2 covers 9 bases. The germline CDR1 and CDR2 sequences are DFQATT and SNEGSKA (reference sequence). This CDR3 is built from 14 residues. Trimming cost V 3 bases and J 3 bases; bases outside gene matches: 6. The CDR3 is CSASRGRAYYEQYF. CDR3 in DNA: TGCAGTGCTAGTCGCGGGAGGGCCTACTACGAGCAGTACTTC.

J is TRBJ1-2 and V is TRBV6-5, with D unresolved. Trimming took 4 bases from V and 4 from J, leaving 10 bases between them. CDR1 is MNHEY and CDR2 is SVGAGI in the germline V gene. CDR3 length: 13 residues. CDR3 residues: CASSFKWLYGYTF. CDR3 nucleotides: TGTGCCAGCAGTTTCAAGTGGCTCTATGGCTACACCTTC.

The chain couples TRBV11-2 to TRBJ2-2, with 9 bases fitting TRBD2. Per the germline V gene, CDR1 is SGHAT and CDR2 is FQNNGV. CDR3 length: 15 amino acids. Trimming took 6 bases from V and 6 from J; bases not matched to a gene: 8. This CDR3 reads CASSLVGLASGELFF. The CDR3 DNA reads as TGTGCCAGCAGTCTAGTGGGACTAGCTTCCGGGGAGCTGTTTTTT. Complete variable domain (other parts from reference TRBV11-2 and TRBJ2-2): EAGVAQSPRYKIIEKRQSVAFWCNPISGHATLYWYQQILGQGPKLLIQFQNNGVVDDSQLPKDRFSAERLKGVDSTLKIQPAKLEDSAVYLCASSLVGLASGELFFGEGSRLTVL.

V usage is TRBV6-5 and J usage is TRBJ1-2; D ambiguous. Trimming removed 7 bases at V and 2 bases at J, with 11 bases between. This CDR3 region has 13 residues. CDR1 and CDR2 from the germline V gene are MNHEY and SVGAGI. In DNA form, the CDR3 reads TGTGCCAGCACAATCGAGCGAAACTATGGCTACACCTTC. Its protein is CASTIERNYGYTF.

This chain connects TRBV27 to TRBJ2-7; 14 bases match TRBD2. The J segment lost 1 base and the V segment lost 2 bases, leaving 13 bases of the junction unmatched. The germline gives CDR1 MNHEY, CDR2 SMNVEV (reference sequence). This CDR3 spans 20 amino acids. The CDR3 reads CASSLSVATSGRGGSYEQYF. CDR3 coding DNA: TGTGCCAGCAGTTTAAGTGTGGCGACTAGCGGGAGGGGAGGGTCCTACGAGCAGTACTTC.

The J gene is TRBJ1-2, the V gene TRBV6-5; tentatively, D is TRBD1 (6 bases). The CDR3 runs to 14 residues. Trimming took off 7 bases at V and 7 bases at J, with 19 bases between the two ends. Germline values: CDR1 MNHEY, CDR2 SVGAGI. CDR3 DNA: TGTGCCAGCACCGAACGACAGGCCAACCCTGGCTACACCTTC. Amino acids: CASTERQANPGYTF.

The CDR3 protein is CAISESSTGVETQYF. CDR3 in DNA: TGTGCCATCAGTGAGTCGTCTACGGGAGTAGAGACCCAGTACTTC. The rearrangement uses TRBV10-3 and TRBJ2-5; tentatively, D is TRBD2 (6 bases). The V and J ends lost 0 bases and 4 bases respectively, with 12 bases between them. The CDR3 sequence is 15 residues long. Germline values: CDR1 ENHRY, CDR2 SYGVKD.

The CDR3 is CATSRDMDSLEKLFF. The CDR3 bases are TGTGCCACCAGCAGAGATATGGACAGCTTGGAAAAACTGTTTTTT. This rearrangement joins TRBV15 to TRBJ1-4, with a possible D match to TRBD1 (6 bases). Germline lookup yields CDR1 LNHNV and CDR2 YYDKDF (reference sequence). The V end lost 0 bases, the J end lost 8 bases, and 13 bases lay between the germline ends. CDR3 length: 15 residues.

The chain employs TRBV18 and TRBJ2-3; D may be TRBD1 (5 bases). The length of the CDR3 is 16 residues. Per the germline V gene, CDR1 is KGHSH and CDR2 is LQKENI. Trimming shortened V by 3 bases and J by 1 base, and 14 bases separated the two germline ends. DNA of the CDR3: TGTGCCAGCTCACCCCTTCAGGGCAGAGGCACAGATACGCAGTATTTT. Its protein is CASSPLQGRGTDTQYF. The full variable domain, rest sourced from reference TRBV18 and TRBJ2-3, is NAGVMQNPRHLVRRRGQEARLRCSPMKGHSHVYWYRQLPEEGLKFMVYLQKENIIDESGMPKERFSAEFPKEGPSILRIQQVVRGDSAAYFCASSPLQGRGTDTQYFGPGTRLTVL.

The chain carries TRBV19 and TRBJ1-1; TRBD1 matches 7 bases. CDR3 length equals 15 residues. CDR1 is LNHDA and CDR2 is SQIVND in the germline V gene (reference sequence). Trimming at V came to 6 bases and at J to 0 bases, leaving 7 bases not matched to a gene. The CDR3, as DNA: TGTGCCAGTAGACCAAGACAGGGAATGAACACTGAAGCTTTCTTT. Protein product: CASRPRQGMNTEAFF.

The CDR3 nucleotides are TGTGCCAGTAGTATAACCGGACAGGCTGGGGCCAACGTCCTGACTTTC. It translates to CASSITGQAGANVLTF. This chain links TRBV19 with TRBJ2-6, with 7 bases aligning to TRBD1. With 2 bases clipped from V and 2 bases from J, the junction kept 3 bases outside the gene matches. Germline V gene lookup returns CDR1 LNHDA and CDR2 SQIVND (reference sequence). The CDR3 totals 16 residues. The variable domain in full, with the rest retrieved from reference TRBV19 and TRBJ2-6, is DGGITQSPKYLFRKEGQNVTLSCEQNLNHDAMYWYRQDPGQGLRLIYYSQIVNDFQKGDIAEGYSVSREKKESFPLTVTSAQKNPTAFYLCASSITGQAGANVLTFGAGSRLTVL.

About this clone: An end of the junction does not agree with germline; a read error may underlie this. The V call is TRBV2, the J call TRBJ1-6; D is possibly TRBD1 (6 bases). The germline V gene encodes CDR1 SNHLY and CDR2 FYNNEI. The length of the CDR3 is 12 residues. CDR3 amino acids: CASSLLGTNTFF. Written as DNA, the CDR3 is TGTGCCAGCAGCTTACTCGGGACAAATACCTTCTTT.

This rearrangement joins TRBV6-5 to TRBJ1-5; D is perhaps TRBD1 (6 bases). Germline CDR1 MNHEY, CDR2 SVGAGI. V was clipped by 6 bases and J by 4 bases, with 13 bases between them. The CDR3 runs to 14 residues. The CDR3 bases are TGTGCCAGCAGCCGAACGACAGGAAATCAGCCCCAGCATTTT. Its protein is CASSRTTGNQPQHF.

This clone was seen many times. This chain connects TRBV5-1 to TRBJ2-7; possibly TRBD1 for D (6 bases). Looked up from germline, CDR1 is SGHRS and CDR2 is YFSETQ. Trimming took off 6 bases at V and 2 bases at J, with 12 bases between the two ends. The CDR3 length is 13 residues. The CDR3 sequence: CASTWDKAYEQYF. DNA of the CDR3: TGCGCCAGCACTTGGGACAAAGCCTACGAGCAGTACTTC.

The chain combines TRBV6-5 with TRBJ2-7; 8 bases match TRBD1. In germline, CDR1 is MNHEY, CDR2 SVGAGI. The CDR3 is 14 residues long. Germline trimming cut 6 bases from V and 3 bases from J; bases unmatched to any gene: 7. For the CDR3, the DNA is TGTGCCAGCAGAAGGGACAGGAGCGTCTACGAGCAGTACTTC. This codes for CASRRDRSVYEQYF.